The text below deals with one T cell receptor beta chain. The data were produced by immunoSEQ multiplex PCR, yet TCRdb's version contains in-frame clones alone and is incomplete. Of 140,000 or so clones in the sample, over 75% were seen once. These data come from a study of T cell responses to AZD1222 COVID-19 vaccine. The overall study: Second-dose schedules of about 4 or about 12 weeks were combined.

The CDR3 covers 16 residues. Germline-derived CDR1 and CDR2 are ENHRY and SYGVKD. Trimming cost V 4 bases and J 5 bases; bases outside gene matches: 8. The sequenced sample was peripheral blood, obtained on day 0 of AZD1222 vaccination. The rearrangement joins TRBV10-3 to TRBJ2-5; 12 bases match TRBD2. The sequence came from an adult in good health. In DNA, the CDR3 is TGTGCCATCAGTGGTACCCTAGCGGGAGGGATGGAGACCCAGTACTTC. Translated: CAISGTLAGGMETQYF.